This T cell receptor beta chain was found in a study of cytomegalovirus exposure and HLA in healthy donors (dated by TCRdb to 2015 to 2018). Concerning the study at large: According to an earlier analysis of several hundred of the donors, 150 million to 200 million T cells yielded 90 million to 130 million unique TCR beta sequences and about 280 Gb of sequence data. Approximately 300 gigabases of sequencing data and 70 million to 100 million unique TCR sequences made up an early release that covered roughly 670 HLA-typed donors. The genetic ancestry cluster associated with self-reported Caucasian donors included roughly 84% of the 350 to 500 genotyped donors. The study aimed to test whether signatures of past pathogen exposure could be identified by cataloging public T cell receptors. The T cell repertoires of under 700 subjects were profiled by immunosequencing and related to cytomegalovirus serostatus. Along with the approximately 700-subject first cohort, a separate validation cohort of over a hundred different subjects was used. The study combined high-throughput TCR immunosequencing, statistical association of individual TCRs with disease status, and machine learning to predict cytomegalovirus infection status. To study patterns of TCR occurrence, a later analysis re-analyzed previously published TCR beta repertoires from 600 to 750 donors and added high-resolution HLA genotyping. Rather than drawing on any new phenotypic data, the later analysis identified candidate immune exposures from TCR beta sequences and the way those sequences occurred across donors. An earlier analysis of more than 450 of the donors used high-throughput TCR beta sequencing to judge whether each TCR beta V gene segment behaved as functional or pseudogenic. Donor age, sex, ethnicity and CMV serostatus were compiled together with the repertoire data. Genome-wide SNP genotypes for about 60% of the 666 donors were used in a later genetic analysis, which treated that subset as a discovery cohort. All discovery cohort repertoires had been generated using a single sequencing platform. Class I and class II HLA loci were covered by the typing at four-digit resolution. The number of donors typed differed by locus, with roughly 629-640 for A, B, C, DRB1 and DQB1, roughly 520 for DQA1, 600 to 610 for DPA1, and under 490 for DPB1. Because of strong linkage in the cohort, roughly five DR-DQ haplotypes were treated as single units for association and clustering. On average, around 240,000 unique TCR beta nucleotide sequences were sequenced per donor among roughly 430 genotyped donors of the cohort, with 15% to 20% of those sequences being non-productive.

General findings and caveats noted by the study authors: Specific HLA alleles were associated with 16,951 TCR beta sequences at a false discovery rate of 0.05 in a later analysis. Linkage disequilibrium might explain the correlated functional status among segregating V segments, but an unknown experimental factor could not be ruled out. The study listed 164 TCR beta chains as associated with cytomegalovirus. For the cohort, immune exposure information was limited to CMV serostatus. Compared with equally common non-associated chains, HLA-associated TCR beta chains in a later analysis were more clonally expanded and had lower generation probabilities. The earlier analysis of about 600 of the donors excluded some 15 rarely observed V segments, including chromosome 9 orphons, because counts were too low. The authors suggested that the approach could potentially be generalized to other disease states and immunological phenotypes. According to a later analysis, most CMV-associated TCR beta chains appeared to be HLA-restricted, and the HLA associations seemed to be driven largely by CMV exposure. Three of the identified cytomegalovirus-associated TCR beta chains were confirmed in vitro to be specific for cytomegalovirus antigens. Roughly uniform sequencing depth across donors was assumed in presence/absence analyses, although this assumption may not hold. A later analysis found that TCR association rates varied across HLA loci, with DRB1 alleles showing the most associated TCRs and HLA-C alleles the fewest. The sequencing pipeline was judged likely to have produced a cluster of highly shared sequence variants as a technical artifact. Some IMGT-functional V segments, including TRBV6-2 and TRBV6-3, could not be distinguished by the 87-base-pair reads and were therefore excluded. According to a later analysis, parvovirus B19, influenza, CMV and Epstein-Barr virus appeared linked to several top co-occurrence clusters. This cohort had only TCR beta chains sequenced, and the lack of alpha or paired-chain data limited which features could be detected. Most TCR sequences were seen in very few donors, while some public TCRs were found in many individuals. A further reported finding was that TCR beta sequences accurately predicted the HLA-A and HLA-B alleles for most subjects in the first cohort. Because some donors lacked HLA typing at each locus, the association tests relied only on the typed subset. Compared with the roughly 700-donor mean, donors in an Asian-associated ancestry cluster had fewer N-insertions in productive TCRs, according to a later genetic analysis. In an earlier analysis of around 600 of the donors, most TCR beta V segments appeared in productive rearrangements about 87% or about 30% of the time, broadly matching IMGT annotations. Strong co-occurrence of HLA alleles, especially DR and DQ, made assigning TCR associations to individual alleles difficult. V-gene and J-gene trimming of TCR beta chains was associated with a missense DCLRE1C variant in a later genetic analysis, and the association was replicated in an independent cohort. Cytomegalovirus status was reported to be diagnosed by the classifier with high specificity and sensitivity in both the original and validation cohorts.

The cohort consisted of 666 healthy bone marrow donors. At the time of sampling, every cohort member was nominally healthy, though immune exposures that went unrecorded were likely present. The donor was CMV seronegative and was included in the group of several hundred seronegative cohort members. A peripheral blood sample was provided by each donor, and peripheral blood mononuclear cells were used for TCR beta sequencing. Genomic DNA was extracted from the blood cell samples with the Qiagen DNeasy Blood Extraction Kit. Libraries were built with the immunoSEQ multiplex PCR assay. For the multiplex PCR, a mixture combining 60 forward primers for TCR Vbeta segments and 13 reverse primers for TCR Jbeta segments was used. Amplification of the CDR3 region of rearranged TCR beta genes was performed with a multiplex PCR assay on genomic DNA. The amplified TCR beta libraries were sequenced on the Illumina HiSeq System as 87-base-pair reads. In the paper's pipeline: A later analysis counted some 74 million unique TCR beta chains across the 550 to 750 repertoires, and around 12 million of these chains were shared by at least two donors. Raw reads were error-corrected and collapsed into unique sequences by a nearest-neighbor algorithm in which closely related sequences were merged to remove PCR and sequencing errors. Alignment of CDR3 sequences to IMGT reference sequences was used to assign V, D and J gene segments. For a sequence to be retained, a match of at least six nucleotides to both a V gene segment and a J gene segment was required. A rearrangement was called productive if the CDR3 had no stop codons and remained in frame with V and J, and every other rearrangement was called non-productive. CDR3 was defined according to IMGT convention as the region running from the second conserved V-encoded cysteine to the conserved J-encoded phenylalanine. The earlier analysis of fewer than 750 of the donors excluded sequences that lacked an unambiguous match to a single V gene segment. In an earlier analysis of some 590 of the donors, V segments were called functional above 56.7% productive rearrangements and were called segregating when the between-donor standard deviation exceeded 5%. A statistical classification framework was developed to diagnose cytomegalovirus status using the catalog of TCR beta chain sequences. V and J gene assignment, in a later analysis, came from comparing TCR nucleotide sequences with IMGT/GENE-DB human TR gene sequences. A later analysis assigned CDR3 sequences and most-parsimonious VDJ recombination scenarios with the TCRdist pipeline. In a later analysis, each TCR beta chain was defined by its CDR3 amino acid sequence together with its V-gene family, and reads lacking a unique V-gene family were excluded. A later analysis removed 450 to 600 highly shared, low-generation-probability nucleotide sequences to deal with suspected cross-contamination and a sequencing artifact. For each public chain, a later analysis derived a clonal expansion index from normalized ranks of inferred template counts within each repertoire. In a later analysis, generation probabilities were computed with a VDJ recombination model fitted to out-of-frame rearrangements, and the resulting probabilities were checked against IGoR. Hypergeometric tests were used in a later analysis to score TCR-TCR, TCR-HLA and TCR-CMV co-occurrence, with a repertoire-size bias correction applied to the TCR pairs. False discovery rates were estimated in a later analysis by permuting HLA or CMV assignments 20 times. In a later analysis, co-occurring TCRs were grouped with DBSCAN, and TCRdist sequence similarity was added when clustering was performed within HLA-allele-positive subsets. Repertoires with fewer than 30,000 or more than 120,000 public chains, plus five repertoires with anomalous nucleotide sharing, were excluded from co-occurrence clustering. Held by TCRdb, this immuneACCESS table contains in-frame sequences only and omits some clones. Under half of the omission traces to an unresolved V gene where checked; the cause of the rest is unknown. D and trimming come from the DNA, and the V and J calls and clone size come from that table. The sample's clone listing holds fewer than 75,000 clones. Of the sample, roughly 15% falls within the top ten clones.

With regard to this clone: The antigen it binds to is not known.

Trimming takes 5 bases off V and 3 bases off J; junction bases not matched to a gene: 3. The germline V gene sets CDR1 to MDHEN and CDR2 to SYDVKM. Counted from cysteine to phenylalanine, this CDR3 has 13 amino acids. The read is trimmed to its CDR3 DNA, 39 bases read in frame from base 1. The receptor comes from a boy under 18 in good health and CMV-seronegative. The rearrangement combines TRBV28 with TRBJ2-7; 8 central bases correspond to TRBD1. Sequencing was carried out using PBMCs. In nucleotides, the sequence is TGTGCCAGCAGTCCCGGGACAGGCTACGAGCAGTACTTC. Translated, this gives CASSPGTGYEQYF.